This T cell receptor beta chain came from a study of cytomegalovirus exposure and HLA in healthy donors. This clone was found once. The PCR made use of 60 Vbeta and 13 Jbeta primers. The method was immunoSEQ multiplex PCR; TCRdb's version includes in-frame clones alone and lacks a portion of them. Among roughly 100,000 clones listed, about four fifths were seen once. Germline CDR1 reads GTSNPN; CDR2 reads SVGIG (reference sequence). CDR3 length equals 12 residues. V was clipped by 5 bases and J by 0 bases, with 7 bases between them. The sequence was obtained from a woman aged 45-59 years in good health and CMV-seropositive. The specimen was PBMCs. The V call is TRBV30, the J call TRBJ1-1; TRBD1 is a possible D gene (5 bases). CDR3 coding DNA: TGTGCCTGGGACAGACTGAACACTGAAGCTTTCTTT. This codes for CAWDRLNTEAFF.